A single sample is the source of the 25 T cell receptor beta chains below, sequenced in a study of beta chain features in type 1 diabetes. Expressed TCRB transcripts got sequenced, as all isolated RNA was reverse transcribed. Data came from immunoSEQ multiplex PCR; TCRdb stores just in-frame clones and leaves some out. The sample lists 28,000 or so clones; about two thirds were seen once. Their antigens remain unidentified. Study outcomes and limitations: Across all four CD4+ subsets, people with type 1 diabetes showed modestly shorter TCRB CDR3s.

The material sequenced was Tregs from blood. The receptor source for this set is a woman under 40 with type 1 diabetes.

The genes are TRBV25-1 and TRBJ2-3, with a weak D call TRBD1 (5 bases). Trimming stripped 5 bases from V and 0 bases from J, with 9 bases between. Germline-derived CDR1 and CDR2 are MGHDK and SYGVNS. The CDR3 extends over 14 amino acids. CDR3 in amino acids: CASSRTLSTDTQYF. Written as DNA, the CDR3 is TGTGCCAGCAGTCGGACACTGAGCACAGATACGCAGTATTTT.

The J gene is TRBJ1-2, the V gene TRBV7-8; TRBD1 matches 8 bases. The length of the CDR3 is 17 residues. The germline V gene encodes CDR1 SGHVS and CDR2 FQNEAQ. V lost 5 bases, J lost 7 bases, and 18 bases stayed unmatched. CDR3 bases: TGTGCCAGCAGCCCCGAATGGGGACAGGCGACATCAGGTGGCTACACCTTC. Translated, it gives CASSPEWGQATSGGYTF.

This chain joins TRBV6-6 and TRBJ1-1; D is possibly TRBD1 (6 bases). This CDR3 region has 14 residues. Germline lookup yields CDR1 MNHNY and CDR2 SVGAGI (reference sequence). Trimming removed 2 bases at V and 1 base at J, with 8 bases between. CDR3 sequence: CASSYDRTNTEAFF. The CDR3 DNA reads TGTGCCAGCAGTTACGACAGGACGAACACTGAAGCTTTCTTT.

The chain carries TRBV18 and TRBJ2-6; 7 bases are a match to TRBD2. The CDR3 is 20 residues long. The germline CDR1 and CDR2 sequences are KGHSH and LQKENI. After removal of 2 bases from V and 1 base from J, the junction contained 14 bases not matched to a gene. The chain's CDR3 is CASSPSLGRQGDSGANVLTF. The DNA for the CDR3 is TGTGCCAGCTCACCATCTCTCGGGAGGCAGGGAGATTCTGGGGCCAACGTCCTGACTTTC.

This clone was seen a few times. The J gene is TRBJ1-2, the V gene TRBV6-5; 12 bases match TRBD1. Germline trimming cut 6 bases from V and 6 bases from J; bases unmatched to any gene: 5. The CDR3 loop spans 14 amino acids. Per germline, CDR1 MNHEY and CDR2 SVGAGI. The CDR3 reads CASRTGTGGDGYTF. The DNA for the CDR3 is TGTGCCAGCAGAACCGGGACAGGGGGCGATGGCTACACCTTC.

The V gene is TRBV18, the J gene TRBJ1-6; D remains ambiguous. Trimming pared 3 bases from V and 12 bases from J, leaving 18 bases between. Germline CDR1 is KGHSH and CDR2 is LQKENI. There are 15 residues in the CDR3. CDR3 residues: CASSPLGLLKGPLHF. In DNA form, the CDR3 reads TGTGCCAGCTCACCCCTAGGACTCTTAAAGGGACCCCTCCACTTT. Together with reference TRBV18 and TRBJ1-6, the CDR3 gives the full variable domain: NAGVMQNPRHLVRRRGQEARLRCSPMKGHSHVYWYRQLPEEGLKFMVYLQKENIIDESGMPKERFSAEFPKEGPSILRIQQVVRGDSAAYFCASSPLGLLKGPLHFGNGTRLTVT.

The chain uses TRBV9 and TRBJ2-1; 8 bases map to TRBD2. The CDR3 consists of 14 residues. Per germline, CDR1 SGDLS and CDR2 YYNGEE. Trimming at V came to 3 bases and at J to 12 bases, leaving 11 bases not matched to a gene. The CDR3 sequence is CASSGRGLAGVQFF. In DNA form, the CDR3 reads TGTGCCAGCAGCGGGAGGGGTCTAGCGGGTGTGCAGTTCTTC.

The chain has TRBV10-3 and TRBJ1-5; tentatively, D is TRBD1 (5 bases). This CDR3 spans 14 amino acids. Trimming took 10 bases from V and 6 from J, leaving 19 bases between them. From germline, CDR1 is ENHRY and CDR2 SYGVKD. The CDR3 spells CATRGGREGQPQHF. The CDR3 bases are TGTGCCACCCGAGGCGGCAGGGAGGGTCAGCCCCAGCATTTT.

The V call is TRBV9, the J call TRBJ2-7, with D maybe TRBD2 (5 bases). Germline V lookup: CDR1 SGDLS, CDR2 YYNGEE. The CDR3 is 13 residues long. V was trimmed by 2 bases and J by 6 bases, leaving 12 bases between them. The CDR3, as DNA: TGTGCCAGCAGCGTTTATTTGGAGGCCGAGCAGTACTTC. Its translation is CASSVYLEAEQYF.

This clone was found a few times. CDR3 loop: CAISATGYYTDTQYF. The CDR3 DNA sequence: TGTGCCATCAGTGCCACAGGGTATTACACAGATACGCAGTATTTT. V gene TRBV10-3 combines with J gene TRBJ2-3, with D maybe TRBD1 (6 bases). Germline CDR1 reads ENHRY; CDR2 reads SYGVKD. Trimming removed 4 bases from V and 2 bases from J, with 13 bases in between. The CDR3 is made up of 15 amino acids.

This rearrangement joins TRBV5-1 to TRBJ2-5, with TRBD2 identical over 8 bases. Germline values: CDR1 SGHRS, CDR2 YFSETQ. V was clipped by 2 bases and J by 2 bases; unmatched bases: 5. This CDR3 has 15 residues. In DNA form, the CDR3 reads TGCGCCAGCAGCTTTCAACTAGCGGTACAAGAGACCCAGTACTTC. Its protein product is CASSFQLAVQETQYF.

The chain is built from TRBV7-2 and TRBJ2-7; TRBD2 matches at 14 bases. This CDR3 has 15 amino acids. Germline V gene data show CDR1 as SGHTA and CDR2 as FQGNSA. The ends lost 5 bases at V and 6 bases at J; junction bases unmatched: 6. The chain's CDR3 is CASSVTSGRAVEQYF. CDR3 nucleotide sequence: TGTGCCAGCAGCGTGACTAGCGGGAGGGCAGTCGAGCAGTACTTC.

The V gene is TRBV28, the J gene TRBJ2-5; 7 nucleotides match TRBD2. TRBJ2-7 matches the DNA end more closely, so the J call is doubtful. Germline values: CDR1 MDHEN, CDR2 SYDVKM. The length of the CDR3 is 16 residues. The CDR3 spells CASSLGSGVATYEQYF. The CDR3 region has the DNA TGTGCCAGCAGTTTAGGGAGCGGGGTGGCGACCTACGAGCAGTACTTC.

CDR3 sequence: CASSSLAVVAGELFF. The CDR3, as DNA: TGTGCCAGCAGTTCACTAGCTGTGGTCGCGGGGGAGCTGTTTTTT. The V call is TRBV6-6, the J call TRBJ2-2; D is perhaps TRBD2 (6 bases). V was clipped by 4 bases and J by 8 bases, with 17 bases between them. Germline V gene lookup returns CDR1 MNHNY and CDR2 SVGAGI (reference sequence). The CDR3 is 15 amino acids.

This chain joins TRBV7-2 and TRBJ2-1; the match to TRBD2 covers 11 bases. Trimming took 5 bases from V and 7 from J; bases not matched to a gene: 7. Germline V gene lookup returns CDR1 SGHTA and CDR2 FQGNSA. The CDR3 is 15 residues long. CDR3 region: CASSRGLAEGNEQFF. The CDR3 DNA is TGTGCCAGCAGCCGGGGACTAGCGGAGGGTAATGAGCAGTTCTTC. The full variable domain, its missing parts supplied by reference TRBV7-2 and TRBJ2-1, is GAGVSQSPSNKVTEKGKDVELRCDPISGHTALYWYRQSLGQGLEFLIYFQGNSAPDKSGLPSDRFSAERTGGSVSTLTIQRTQQEDSAVYLCASSRGLAEGNEQFFGPGTRLTVL.

This chain joins TRBV7-9 and TRBJ2-2, with D possibly being TRBD1 (6 bases). CDR1 is SEHNR, CDR2 FQNEAQ, per germline (reference sequence). The CDR3 runs to 13 residues. The V and J ends lost 1 base and 6 bases respectively, with 6 bases between them. The CDR3 is CASSLGQAGELFF. The CDR3 DNA follows: TGTGCCAGCAGCTTAGGACAGGCCGGGGAGCTGTTTTTT. The full variable domain, its missing parts supplied by reference TRBV7-9 and TRBJ2-2, is DTGVSQNPRHKITKRGQNVTFRCDPISEHNRLYWYRQTLGQGPEFLTYFQNEAQLEKSRLLSDRFSAERPKGSFSTLEIQRTEQGDSAMYLCASSLGQAGELFFGEGSRLTVL.

The chain employs TRBV11-2 and TRBJ1-3; D is unresolved. Trimming removed 2 bases from V and 0 bases from J, with 5 bases in between. Germline-derived CDR1 and CDR2 are SGHAT and FQNNGV. This CDR3 spans 14 amino acids. CDR3 DNA: TGTGCCAGCAGCTTAATCCGCTCTGGAAACACCATATATTTT. It is translated as CASSLIRSGNTIYF.

In regard to this clone: One end of the junction is discordant with germline, which a read error may explain. The gene calls are TRBV5-1 and TRBJ1-2; 7 nucleotides agree with TRBD1. Germline V gives CDR1 SGHRS, CDR2 YFSETQ. The CDR3 length is 13 residues. The CDR3 region has the DNA TGCGCCGGCAGTGCCGACAGGGACTATGGCTACACCTTC. This translates into CAGSADRDYGYTF.

The chain recombines TRBV29-1 with TRBJ2-3, with D unclear. Between the trimmed V and J ends, which lost 3 bases and 4 bases, there was a span of 5 bases. The germline CDR1 and CDR2 sequences are SQVTM and ANQGSEA. CDR3 size: 11 residues. CDR3 sequence reads: CSVEAPDTQYF. CDR3 DNA: TGCAGCGTTGAGGCTCCAGATACGCAGTATTTT.

This chain joins TRBV19 and TRBJ1-4; unclear D gene. Germline CDR1 and CDR2: LNHDA and SQIVND (reference sequence). With 1 base removed from V and 7 bases from J, the gap between germline ends came to 7 bases. The CDR3 contains 13 residues. The CDR3 protein is CASSIGLTEKLFF. The CDR3 DNA follows: TGTGCCAGTAGTATAGGGCTTACTGAAAAACTGTTTTTT.

Worth noting for this clone: The junction and the germline gene differ at one end; a read error may be behind it. The sample contains more than one DNA sequence encoding this CDR3. The V and J genes are TRBV5-4 and TRBJ2-7; 8 bases map to TRBD1. The CDR3 contains 13 residues. The germline V gene encodes CDR1 SGHNT and CDR2 YYREEE (reference sequence). In nucleotides, the CDR3 is TGCGCCAGCAGCTTGACAGGGGCCTACGAGCAGTACTTC. This gives the protein CASSLTGAYEQYF.

The genes are TRBV7-6 and TRBJ2-2, with 7 bases identical to TRBD1. Germline lookup yields CDR1 SGHVS and CDR2 FNYEAQ. This CDR3 spans 18 amino acids. Unmatched junction bases numbered 16, after V lost 3 bases and J lost 6 bases. CDR3 residues: CASSFYSRGQMVSGELFF. DNA of the CDR3: TGTGCCAGCAGCTTTTACTCACGGGGACAGATGGTATCCGGGGAGCTGTTTTTT. Drawing the rest from reference TRBV7-6 and TRBJ2-2, the complete variable domain is GAGVSQSPRYKVTKRGQDVALRCDPISGHVSLYWYRQALGQGPEFLTYFNYEAQQDKSGLPNDRFSAERPEGSISTLTIQRTEQRDSAMYRCASSFYSRGQMVSGELFFGEGSRLTVL.

This clone was detected a few times. This chain uses TRBV18 with TRBJ2-1, with TRBD2 identical over 8 bases. The CDR3 totals 15 residues. V lost 2 bases, J lost 7 bases, and 7 bases stayed unmatched. CDR1 is KGHSH, CDR2 LQKENI, per germline. The CDR3 region is CASSPEAGVLNEQFF. The CDR3 DNA is TGTGCCAGCTCACCAGAAGCGGGAGTACTGAATGAGCAGTTCTTC.

This clone was picked up a small number of times. The chain is built from TRBV30 and TRBJ1-2, with D uncertain. V was trimmed by 1 base and J by 3 bases, leaving 12 bases between them. Germline V gene lookup returns CDR1 GTSNPN and CDR2 SVGIG (reference sequence). This CDR3 is 14 amino acids long. The CDR3 reads CAWSASPRYYGYTF. The CDR3 coding sequence is TGTGCCTGGAGTGCATCCCCGAGGTACTATGGCTACACCTTC.

The V and J genes are TRBV27 and TRBJ1-5; D remains unclear. The CDR3 consists of 12 residues. Germline lookup yields CDR1 MNHEY and CDR2 SMNVEV (reference sequence). Trimming stripped 8 bases from V and 3 bases from J, with 8 bases between. CDR3 nucleotide sequence: TGTGCCAGCGGAATAGCCAATCAGCCCCAGCATTTT. Residues: CASGIANQPQHF.